This record looks at one T cell receptor beta chain sequence and its context. Here immunoSEQ multiplex PCR was the method, and the copy in TCRdb shows in-frame clones only, minus some. Seen here are some 48,000 clones, 80% to 95% observed once, and the top ten hold 3.9%. This CDR3 region has 15 residues. Germline V gene lookup returns CDR1 MNHNS and CDR2 SASEGT. With 4 bases clipped from V and 6 bases from J, the junction kept 7 bases outside the gene matches. These data belong to a study of technical replicates of blood from a handful of donors. The TCR sequence derives from a human donor in good health. Some clones in this sample may be carry-over from other donors' samples. The sample was PBMCs. This chain uses TRBV6-1 with TRBJ2-1; 9 nucleotides line up with TRBD1. For the CDR3, the DNA is TGTGCCAGCAGTGGCACAGGGGGCTTAAGCAATGAGCAGTTCTTC. Its translation: CASSGTGGLSNEQFF.